Sequencing of this T cell receptor (beta chain) was carried out in a study of cytomegalovirus exposure and HLA in healthy donors. Whole-study context: When just under 400 donors were genotyped, approximately 81% of them were found to fall in the Caucasian-associated ancestry cluster.

Notes on the study in general: There were a few CMV-associated chains whose specificity for CMV antigens was confirmed in vitro. With DRB1 most and HLA-C fewest, TCR association rates differed between HLA loci in a later analysis.

This CDR3 comprises 12 residues. The PCR ran on 60 Vbeta and 13 Jbeta primers. TCRdb's table, derived via immunoSEQ multiplex PCR, lists solely in-frame clones and lacks some. Its table records more than 95,000 clones. Its frequency marks this clone as medium-sized. Antigen: not known. The chain recombines TRBV21-1 with TRBJ1-6; TRBD1 is the table's D call, not checked against the DNA. TRBV21-1 is designated a pseudogene. The sequence derives from a man aged 40-49 years in good health and CMV-seronegative. Sequenced: PBMCs. CDR3 residues: CASSKDIRGRRF. Here the CDR3 DNA reads TGTGCCAGCAGCAAAGATATCAGGGGGCGCCGATTT.